The 13 T cell receptor beta chains presented below share a single source sample, sequenced in a study of patients and donors after allogeneic stem cell transplantation. TCRdb reprocessed the RT-PCR reads with MiXCR, giving one entry per CDR3 protein. The data show 200,000 to 250,000 distinct CDR3 sequences, with roughly an eighth seen just once and under 14% held by the top ten. Specimen: blood, either unsorted or a sorted T cell fraction (not recorded which). These receptors were obtained from a human donor who was either an allogeneic HSCT recipient or a stem cell or donor lymphocyte infusion donor (not recorded which). It is not recorded whose cells these are; they may come from a transplant donor.

This clonotype was observed a few times. This sequence joins TRBV11-2 and TRBJ2-3, with 9 positions matching TRBD1. The ends lost 5 bases at V and 1 base at J; junction bases unmatched: 4. The CDR3 has 15 residues. Germline V gene data show CDR1 as SGHAT and CDR2 as FQNNGV. Written as DNA, the CDR3 is TGTGCCAGCAGCCCGGGACAGGGAGGCACAGATACGCAGTATTTT. Protein product: CASSPGQGGTDTQYF.

The V call is TRBV12-3 or TRBV12-4, the J call TRBJ1-5; perhaps TRBD1 as D (5 bases). With 1 base removed from V and 6 bases from J, the gap between germline ends came to 13 bases. CDR3 length: 15 amino acids. In DNA form, the CDR3 reads TGTGCCAGCAGTTTAGTTCTGGGGCATGTTCAGCCCCAGCATTTT. Amino acids: CASSLVLGHVQPQHF.

The V gene is TRBV7-8, the J gene TRBJ1-1; D is uncertain. CDR1 SGHVS and CDR2 FQNEAQ come from the germline V gene. The CDR3 is 14 amino acids. The V and J ends lost 5 bases and 1 base respectively, with 11 bases between them. The CDR3 spells CASSQDAGNTEAFF. In DNA form, the CDR3 reads TGTGCCAGCAGCCAGGACGCGGGGAACACTGAAGCTTTCTTT.

V is TRBV5-1 and J is TRBJ1-4; D is ambiguous. CDR1 is SGHRS and CDR2 is YFSETQ in the germline V gene. The CDR3 runs 14 residues. V lost 6 bases and J 0 bases, leaving 9 bases between the germline ends. CDR3 coding DNA: TGCGCCAGCACCCTAGGGTCAACTAATGAAAAACTGTTTTTT. Residues: CASTLGSTNEKLFF. The full variable domain, rest sourced from reference TRBV5-1 and TRBJ1-4, is KAGVTQTPRYLIKTRGQQVTLSCSPISGHRSVSWYQQTPGQGLQFLFEYFSETQRNKGNFPGRFSGRQFSNSRSEMNVSTLELGDSALYLCASTLGSTNEKLFFGSGTQLSVL.

The gene calls are TRBV4-3 and TRBJ2-1; 7 positions agree with TRBD2. Germline trimming cut 4 bases from V and 5 bases from J; bases unmatched to any gene: 11. The CDR3 has 16 amino acids. Germline lookup yields CDR1 LGHNA and CDR2 YSLEER. The CDR3 sequence is CASSPPSSGKNNEQFF. In nucleotides, the CDR3 is TGCGCCAGCAGCCCTCCCTCTAGCGGCAAGAACAATGAGCAGTTCTTC.

This clonotype was observed at least ten times. The genes are TRBV6-2 or TRBV6-3 and TRBJ2-1; D is possibly TRBD1 (5 bases). V was trimmed by 0 bases and J by 4 bases, leaving 7 bases between them. Germline-derived CDR1 and CDR2 are MNHEY and SVGEGT. The CDR3 has 14 amino acids. The chain's CDR3 is CASSYSTEYNEQFF. The CDR3 region has the DNA TGTGCCAGCAGTTACTCGACAGAGTACAATGAGCAGTTCTTC.

DNA of the CDR3: TGTGCCAGTAGTACCGGGACAGGGGCCACTGAAGCTTTCTTT. Amino acid sequence: CASSTGTGATEAFF. This chain uses TRBV19 with TRBJ1-1; TRBD1 matches at 10 bases. This CDR3 contains 14 residues. The junction had 3 bases not matched to a gene; V was cut back by 4 bases and J by 4 bases. From germline, CDR1 is LNHDA and CDR2 SQIVND (reference sequence).

V and J are TRBV6-5 and TRBJ1-1; D is undetermined. V lost 2 bases and J lost 2, with 12 bases in between. This CDR3 contains 15 residues. Germline V gene data show CDR1 as MNHEY and CDR2 as SVGAGI. This CDR3 reads CASSYTLLGNTEAFF. CDR3 nucleotide sequence: TGTGCCAGCAGTTACACCTTACTGGGTAACACTGAAGCTTTCTTT.

This clonotype has a count of ten or more. The rearrangement uses TRBV14 and TRBJ2-7; the D is unclear. Germline loops: CDR1 SGHDN, CDR2 FVKESK. This CDR3 is 12 amino acids long. Trimming left V 1 base short and J 7 bases short, with 8 bases between. The CDR3: CASSQGRWEQYF. CDR3 bases: TGTGCCAGCAGCCAAGGACGGTGGGAGCAGTACTTC.

J is TRBJ2-4 and V is TRBV9, with TRBD2 identical over 10 bases. This CDR3 spans 16 amino acids. Unmatched junction bases numbered 3, after V lost 3 bases and J lost 0 bases. CDR1 and CDR2 from the germline V gene are SGDLS and YYNGEE. The chain's CDR3 is CASSALAGGAKNIQYF. CDR3 nucleotides: TGTGCCAGCAGCGCCTTAGCGGGGGGAGCCAAAAACATTCAGTACTTC.

The chain recombines TRBV20-1 with TRBJ2-5; 7 bases are a match to TRBD1. V lost 5 bases and J lost 1; bases outside the gene matches: 10. The CDR3 spans 15 residues. Germline assignment: CDR1 DFQATT and CDR2 SNEGSKA (reference sequence). The CDR3 DNA is TGCAGTGCTGCCAGGGACAGCCACACCCAAGAGACCCAGTACTTC. Amino acids: CSAARDSHTQETQYF.

The V call is TRBV12-3 or TRBV12-4, the J call TRBJ2-3, with 10 bases lining up with TRBD2. The V gene end was trimmed by 3 bases and the J gene end by 6 bases; junction bases not matched to a gene: 9. This CDR3 contains 16 residues. The CDR3 DNA follows: TGTGCCAGCAGTTTGGGGACTAGCGTTATTTTCGATACGCAGTATTTT. It translates to CASSLGTSVIFDTQYF.

This clonotype was seen a few times. This sequence joins TRBV11-2 and TRBJ1-4; D gene uncertain. V was pared by 6 bases and J by 0 bases, with 11 bases between. The CDR3 loop spans 15 amino acids. Germline V lookup: CDR1 SGHAT, CDR2 FQNNGV. CDR3 in DNA: TGTGCCAGCAGGAGCCAGCCTGCAACTAATGAAAAACTGTTTTTT. The encoded protein is CASRSQPATNEKLFF.